Shown below are 20 T cell receptor beta chains from a single sample sequenced in a study of tumor-infiltrating lymphocytes in primary liver carcinoma. Investigators took RNA and DNA out together from roughly 21-30 mg of unsorted bulk tissue. Reverse transcription of roughly 470 ng total RNA with a constant-region primer produced TCR beta cDNA. For TCR beta, libraries were produced by three nested multiplex PCR rounds using slightly modified ARM-PCR. Use of TRBV1-TRBV30 forward primers with a C-beta reverse primer characterized the first two PCR rounds, which lasted roughly 11 cycles each. Each CDR3 protein is one row after TCRdb ran MiXCR on the multiplex PCR reads. The repertoire includes around 120,000 distinct CDR3 sequences, 50% to 70% of them detected once, and around 9.3% sits in the top ten. Sequencing input: liver tumor tissue from sampling region 1. Subset defined: tumor region T1, superior pole. The origin of the receptors is a woman aged 60-75 years with primary liver carcinoma and hepatitis B virus infection.

Details on this clonotype: Germline and junction disagree at one end, which may indicate a read error. This sequence joins TRBV11-2 and TRBJ2-4, with D perhaps matching TRBD1 or TRBD2 (6 bases each). The DNA matches TRBJ2-1 better at its end, which makes the J call doubtful. This CDR3 contains 15 residues. CDR1 and CDR2 (germline): SGHAT, FQNNGV. This CDR3 is CTSSLDGRGRDIQFF. The CDR3, as DNA: TGTACCAGCAGCTTAGATGGTCGGGGGCGCGACATTCAGTTCTTC.

This clonotype appeared once. Just one base apart from a much larger clone, this may be a read error. This chain joins TRBV29-1 and TRBJ2-3; D not resolved. The CDR3 totals 14 residues. Germline V gene sequence: CDR1 SQVTM, CDR2 ANQGSEA. Trimming removed 4 bases at V and 0 bases at J, with 11 bases between. The CDR3 loop is CSVVSGTSTDTQYF. The CDR3 DNA reads TGCAGCGTTGTATCTGGAACTAGCACAGATACGCAGTATTTT.

The chain links TRBV12-3 or TRBV12-4 to TRBJ1-2; no firm D call. This CDR3 has 13 residues. V was shortened by 0 bases and J by 9 bases, with 11 bases between the two germline ends. Written as DNA, the CDR3 is TGTGCCAGCAGTTTAGCCTACGACGGGAGCTACACCTTC. Protein sequence: CASSLAYDGSYTF.

This clonotype was counted only a few times. A much larger clone lies a single base off, so this may be a read error. The V call is TRBV7-9, the J call TRBJ1-1; D unclear. This CDR3 region has 13 residues. CDR1 and CDR2 from the germline V gene are SEHNR and FQNEAQ (reference sequence). Trimming stripped 4 bases from V and 13 bases from J, with 19 bases between. CDR3 nucleotides: TGTGCCAGCAGCTCATCGGTCACCCCGGCAGTTTTCTTT. It yields the protein CASSSSVTPAVFF. Based on the CDR3 plus reference TRBV7-9 and TRBJ1-1, the full variable domain is DTGVSQNPRHKITKRGQNVTFRCDPISEHNRLYWYRQTLGQGPEFLTYFQNEAQLEKSRLLSDRFSAERPKGSFSTLEIQRTEQGDSAMYLCASSSSVTPAVFFGQGTRLTVV.

The chain links TRBV2 to TRBJ2-2; D is possibly TRBD1 (5 bases). The V end lost 6 bases, the J end lost 1 base, and 12 bases lay between the germline ends. The V gene's germline CDR1 is SNHLY and CDR2 FYNNEI. The CDR3 is 15 amino acids. DNA of the CDR3: TGTGCCAGCAGGCGGCAGGGTCAGAACACCGGGGAGCTGTTTTTT. It is translated as CASRRQGQNTGELFF.

As to this clonotype: With a much larger clone just one base away, this may be a read error. V is TRBV29-1 and J is TRBJ2-1, with 7 nucleotides matching TRBD1. Germline V gene data show CDR1 as SQVTM and CDR2 as ANQGSEA. There are 15 residues in the CDR3. The trim removed 6 bases at V and 8 bases at J, leaving 16 bases unmatched. CDR3 sequence reads: CSVFIVRGFLDEQFF. The CDR3 DNA follows: TGCAGCGTCTTCATAGTCAGGGGGTTTTTGGATGAGCAGTTCTTC.

The rearrangement uses TRBV5-1 and TRBJ1-1; D remains ambiguous. This CDR3 has 13 residues. CDR1 and CDR2 (germline): SGHRS, YFSETQ. Trimming removed 0 bases at V and 7 bases at J, with 10 bases between. CDR3 in DNA: TGCGCCAGCAGCTTGGGATGGGATAATGAAGCTTTCTTT. Protein product: CASSLGWDNEAFF.

Comments on this clonotype: A much larger clone lies a single base off, so this may be a read error. The chain carries TRBV5-4 and TRBJ1-1; TRBD1 matches 8 bases. Germline V CDR1 and CDR2: SGHNT, YYREEE (reference sequence). The CDR3 runs to 14 residues. This chain's CDR3 is CASSLQGGNTEALF. The CDR3 DNA sequence: TGTGCCAGCAGCTTACAGGGGGGGAACACTGAAGCTTTATTT.

As for this clonotype: It may be a read error: a sequence one base away is much more abundant. The chain is built from TRBV4-1 and TRBJ1-5, with D possibly being TRBD1 (6 bases). Judging by the DNA end, TRBJ2-3 fits better; the J call may be wrong. Looked up from germline, CDR1 is MGHRA and CDR2 is YSYEKL. The CDR3 has 14 amino acids. The CDR3 nucleotides are TGCGCCAGCAGTCCAAGTATTCACGGACAGCCCCAGTATTTT. Residues: CASSPSIHGQPQYF.

On this clonotype: A much larger clone lies one base from this, so it may be a read error. This chain joins TRBV12-3 or TRBV12-4 and TRBJ2-7, with D perhaps matching TRBD2 (6 bases). The CDR3 consists of 13 residues. CDR3: CASALGSSYEHYF. CDR3 bases: TGTGCCAGCGCGCTCGGGAGCTCCTACGAGCACTACTTC.

Regarding this clonotype: A junction boundary mismatches the germline segment, possibly from a read error. The chain employs TRBV11-2 and TRBJ2-3; 9 bases agree with TRBD1. The CDR3 contains 16 residues. Germline CDR1 is SGHAT and CDR2 is FQNNGV. The CDR3 nucleotides are TGTGCCAGCGGCTTGGGGACAGGGACCAACACAGATACGCAGTATTTT. This encodes CASGLGTGTNTDTQYF. The variable domain in full, with the rest retrieved from reference TRBV11-2 and TRBJ2-3, is EAGVAQSPRYKIIEKRQSVAFWCNPISGHATLYWYQQILGQGPKLLIQFQNNGVVDDSQLPKDRFSAERLKGVDSTLKIQPAKLEDSAVYLCASGLGTGTNTDTQYFGPGTRLTVL.

About this clonotype itself: A single base separates this from a much larger clone, so it may be a read error. The DNA for the CDR3 is TGTGTCAGCAGCCCCCAGGGGGGGGAGAACACCGGGGAGCTGTTTTTT. This encodes CVSSPQGGENTGELFF. The rearrangement uses TRBV7-3 and TRBJ2-2, with D perhaps given as TRBD1 or TRBD2 (7 bases each). CDR1 is SGHTA, CDR2 FQGTGA, per germline. The CDR3 has 16 amino acids.

This clonotype was counted at least ten times. V usage is TRBV6-1 and J usage is TRBJ1-1; 7 bases align to TRBD1. V lost 3 bases and J lost 6; bases outside the gene matches: 13. CDR1 is MNHNS, CDR2 SASEGT, per germline. The CDR3 sequence is 16 residues long. Written as DNA, the CDR3 is TGTGCCAGCAGTGAGGGCACAGGGGATTCTCCCGCTGAAGCTTTCTTT. This codes for CASSEGTGDSPAEAFF.

This chain uses TRBV10-3 with TRBJ2-1, with D uncertain. The CDR3 sequence is 11 residues long. Per the germline V gene, CDR1 is ENHRY and CDR2 is SYGVKD. The V gene lost 6 bases and the J gene lost 9 bases, with 9 bases spanning the gap. Written as DNA, the CDR3 is TGTGCCATCAGGCATGGTATTGAGCAGTTCTTC. Translation: CAIRHGIEQFF.

This clonotype was seen ten or more times. The CDR3 here is CASRGPQVDEKLFF. The DNA for the CDR3 is TGTGCCAGCAGGGGACCCCAGGTGGATGAAAAACTGTTTTTT. The chain is built from TRBV28 and TRBJ1-4; perhaps TRBD1 as D (5 bases). The CDR3 loop spans 14 amino acids. Germline V gene data show CDR1 as MDHEN and CDR2 as SYDVKM. Trimming removed 6 bases at V and 6 bases at J, with 14 bases between. Complete variable domain (other parts from reference TRBV28 and TRBJ1-4): DVKVTQSSRYLVKRTGEKVFLECVQDMDHENMFWYRQDPGLGLRLIYFSYDVKMKEKGDIPEGYSVSREKKERFSLILESASTNQTSMYLCASRGPQVDEKLFFGSGTQLSVL.

In this sample, this clonotype turned up a few times. V is TRBV6-2 or TRBV6-3 and J is TRBJ2-1, with D perhaps TRBD2 (6 bases). The CDR3 is 15 amino acids. CDR1 and CDR2 from the germline V gene are MNHEY and SVGEGT. V dropped 7 bases and J dropped 7 bases, with 20 bases sitting between them. The CDR3 DNA reads as TGTGCCAGCACCCCCTACGTGGGAGGAAAAAATGAGCAGTTCTTC. Translation: CASTPYVGGKNEQFF.

As concerns this clonotype: It may be a read error: a sequence one base away is much more abundant. The final CDR3 position lacks the conserved phenylalanine or tryptophan, pointing to a likely read error. The chain recombines TRBV29-1 with TRBJ2-7; D is undetermined. Per germline, CDR1 SQVTM and CDR2 ANQGSEA. This CDR3 has 13 amino acids. Between the trimmed V and J ends, which lost 7 bases and 4 bases, there was a span of 17 bases. The CDR3 sequence is CSGSQGNIYEQYL. The CDR3 nucleotides are TGCAGCGGATCACAAGGCAATATTTACGAGCAGTACCTC.

About this clonotype: This may arise from a read error, as a much more abundant clone is one base away. The chain joins TRBV7-8 to TRBJ2-5; 10 bases agree with TRBD2. The CDR3 runs 15 residues. The germline V gene encodes CDR1 SGHVS and CDR2 FQNEAQ. Here the CDR3 reads CASSPSSGRWESQYF. The CDR3 DNA sequence: TGTGCCAGCAGCCCCTCTAGCGGGAGATGGGAGAGCCAGTACTTC. Complete variable domain (other parts from reference TRBV7-8 and TRBJ2-5): GAGVSQSPRYKVAKRGQDVALRCDPISGHVSLFWYQQALGQGPEFLTYFQNEAQLDKSGLPSDRFFAERPEGSVSTLKIQRTQQEDSAVYLCASSPSSGRWESQYFGPGTRLLVL.

Concerning this clonotype itself: Germline is not matched at one junction end, which may reflect a read error. This sequence joins TRBV12-3 or TRBV12-4 and TRBJ2-1, with TRBD2 as a possible D gene (6 bases). The CDR3 spans 16 residues. The CDR3 is CANSFRRWRRGNEQFF. In DNA, the CDR3 is TGTGCCAACAGTTTTCGTCGGTGGAGGCGGGGCAATGAGCAGTTCTTC.

On this clonotype: Mismatch with germline at one junction end may stem from a read error. This chain links TRBV7-3 with TRBJ2-1, with TRBD1 identical over 7 bases. The CDR3 length is 15 residues. Germline-derived CDR1 and CDR2 are SGHTA and FQGTGA. The CDR3 DNA is TGTGCCAGCAGCGAGATCCGGGACAGCGACAATGAGCAGTTGTTC. This encodes CASSEIRDSDNEQLF.